This TCR beta chain was sequenced for a study of T cell responses to AZD1222 COVID-19 vaccine (dated by TCRdb to the early 2020s). About the full investigation: A total of just over 230 trial participants underwent TCR sequencing, of whom nearly 210 had received two doses of AZD1222 and about 25 had received two doses of the MenACWY control vaccine. Enrollment into the trials was organized by age into subgroups of 18-55, 56-69 and 70-plus years, and those subgroups contained 148, 28 and 57 TCR-sequenced participants, respectively. The paper's findings and limits, for the study overall: Conclusions about previously exposed vaccinees were limited because only six AZD1222 recipients were SARS-CoV-2 seropositive at baseline. The vaccine-associated CD4 TCRs covered the entire spike protein, and the dominant responses fell in regions 160-218 and 743-854. Nearly half of unique spike-specific TCRs reportedly recognized epitopes outside regions mutated in the B.1.351 and B.1.1.7 variants. Most participants were white British and females outnumbered males, and the authors suggested that clonal diversity may have been underestimated. Because no samples from the day 14 peak response were available, repertoires could be characterized only after the peak T cell response. After two AZD1222 doses, spike-specific TCR breadth and depth were significantly higher than at day 0 and than in MenACWY recipients. In the small 56-69-year group, the increase in depth fell short of significance, most likely because of low power.

Taken from the germline V gene, the CDR1 and CDR2 loops are SGHRS and YFSETQ. The junction shows trimming of 4 bases on V and 5 bases on J, plus 15 bases between the germline ends. Its CDR3 holds 15 amino acids, cysteine through phenylalanine. The kept DNA is CDR3 alone, 45 bases in frame from the first base. The CDR3 regions of human TCRbeta chains were subjected to immunosequencing. Regarding the original processing steps: Repertoire TCRs were checked for matches against a reference library of SARS-CoV-2-specific TCRs that had been generated using the MIRA antigen-specificity platform. Breadth was defined as the fraction of unique TCRs that were SARS-CoV-2-associated. Depth was defined as the fraction of total T cells that were SARS-CoV-2-associated. Using the MIRA data, each spike-specific TCR was assigned both to the spike region to which the TCR was reactive and to a CD4 or CD8 class. Log10-transformed breadth and depth values were compared by one-way ANOVA with Sidak's multiple comparisons tests. The clones in this table, taken by TCRdb from immuneACCESS, are in-frame only. Not every clone is retained; where verified, under half of the shortfall comes from an unresolved V gene, and the cause of the rest is unknown. V and J calls and clone size are those listed in that table; D and trimming were worked out from the DNA. This sample holds about 140,000 clones; more than 75% were observed only once. Together, the top ten hold approximately 3% of the sample.

As to this clone: Its binding antigen is unknown. No much larger clone is present one base from it, and per-base qualities are unavailable.

This specimen's time point label, interpreted: about 28 days (+/-7) after the second vaccine dose. AZD1222 recipients whose second dose came at about 4 weeks and those whose second dose came at about 12 weeks were combined into one group, since spike-specific TCR depth and breadth did not differ between the two schedules. Vaccinee samples came from UK trials COV001 and COV002, including a single-blind randomized controlled phase 2/3 trial of AZD1222 (ChAdOx1 nCoV-19) in healthy adults. For TCRbeta chain sequencing, PBMC samples from trial participants were taken at day 0 and at day 28 after the second dose.

The origin of this receptor is an adult who received the AZD1222 COVID-19 vaccine. The sample in question was peripheral blood, obtained 28 days after the second AZD1222 dose. The V and J genes are TRBV5-1 and TRBJ2-2, with a tentative D call of TRBD1 or TRBD2, each matching 5 bases. The CDR3 protein sequence reads: CASSVGESGTGELFF. DNA sequence: TGCGCCAGCAGCGTGGGGGAGAGTGGGACCGGGGAGCTGTTTTTT. This CDR3, with the reference TRBV5-1 and TRBJ2-2 proteins standing in past its ends, gives the full variable domain KAGVTQTPRYLIKTRGQQVTLSCSPISGHRSVSWYQQTPGQGLQFLFEYFSETQRNKGNFPGRFSGRQFSNSRSEMNVSTLELGDSALYLCASSVGESGTGELFFGEGSRLTVL.